The clone carrying this T cell receptor (beta chain) was seen a few times. This table comes from immunoSEQ multiplex PCR, and its TCRdb copy is limited to in-frame clones, with some not included. Counted here are roughly 120,000 clones, approximately 81% occurring once; the ten biggest clones make up 5.5% to 7.5%. The record originates from a study of blood T cell repertoires in COVID-19. Study-wide context: From the United States, Italy and Spain came samples of acute and convalescent COVID-19. T cells, B-cell-depleted T cells, or PBMCs provided the cDNA or gDNA that served as material.

The CDR3 sequence is 13 residues long. V lost 6 bases to trimming and J lost 2 bases; unmatched junction nucleotides: 3. The J gene is TRBJ1-2, the V gene TRBV12-3 or TRBV12-4; 7 bases fit TRBD1. This receptor was identified in an elderly man with COVID-19, enrolled during active disease. The sequencing sample was made of peripheral blood. CDR3 in DNA: TGTGCCAGCAGCCCGGGACAGAACTATGGCTACACCTTC. Translation gives CASSPGQNYGYTF.